This T cell receptor beta chain derives from a study of regulatory T cells in long-lasting Graves disease. Study results and caveats: The study found persistent patients shared more public clonotypes (2,741) than new patients (nearly 1,000).

Time point meaning: newly diagnosed GD, antithyroid drugs for less than 3 months. Preparation of the TCR library used RNA extracted from PBMCs. To make TCR beta libraries, researchers used iRepertoire HTBI primers and Arm-PCR of CDR3 regions. TCRdb called the multiplex PCR reads again in MiXCR, with one record for every CDR3 protein. This sample has hundreds of thousands of distinct CDR3 sequences, with 16% found just once. Comments on this clonotype: Its antigen is still unknown.

The CDR3 consists of 15 residues. Per germline, CDR1 SEHNR and CDR2 FQNEAQ (reference sequence). V was trimmed by 5 bases and J by 9 bases, leaving 17 bases between them. The same specimen was also included in a second study, on T cells in Graves' hyperthyroidism and ophthalmopathy. That paper notes: The blood repertoire included most of the expanded thyroid clonotypes above 0.001.

The sequence was obtained from a woman aged 25 to 39 with Graves disease. The sample here was peripheral blood mononuclear cells (PBMCs), taken at new diagnosis, from a patient treated with antithyroid drugs. This chain connects TRBV7-9 to TRBJ1-6; unclear D gene. This chain's CDR3 is CASSGTGLLPSPLHF. In DNA, the CDR3 is TGTGCCAGCAGCGGCACCGGACTACTTCCTTCACCCCTCCACTTT.